The present T cell receptor (beta chain) was sequenced within a study of identical twins. Each CDR3 protein is one row after TCRdb ran MiXCR on the 5' RACE reads. The sample consists of hundreds of thousands of distinct CDR3 sequences, roughly 8% of them appearing once. CDR1 is DFQATT and CDR2 is SNEGSKA in the germline V gene (reference sequence). Deletions cut 1 base from V and 5 bases from J, with 18 bases between. This CDR3 comprises 16 residues. Another study also made use of these data, one on yellow fever vaccine responses in identical twins.

This sequence was found in a woman aged 18-29 years in good health. This chain connects TRBV20-1 to TRBJ2-1; either TRBD1 or TRBD2 may fit D (6 bases each). The sample taken for sequencing was PBMCs. The DNA of the CDR3 is TGCAGTGCTAGAGCAATTGACGGGGGCTGGGACAATGAGCAGTTCTTC. Encoded protein: CSARAIDGGWDNEQFF.